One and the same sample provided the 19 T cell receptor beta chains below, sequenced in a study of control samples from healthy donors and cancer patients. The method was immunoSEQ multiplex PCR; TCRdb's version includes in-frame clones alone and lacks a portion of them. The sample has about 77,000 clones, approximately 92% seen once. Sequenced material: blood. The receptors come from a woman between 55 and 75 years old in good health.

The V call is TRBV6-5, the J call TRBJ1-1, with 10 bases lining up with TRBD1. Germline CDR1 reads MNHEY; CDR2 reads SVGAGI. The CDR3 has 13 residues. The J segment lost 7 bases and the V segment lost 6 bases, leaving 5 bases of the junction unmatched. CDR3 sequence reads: CASSRQGANEAFF. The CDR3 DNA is TGTGCCAGCAGCCGACAGGGGGCAAATGAAGCTTTCTTT.

The CDR3 bases are TGTGCCAGCAGCCCAGGGGGGGCCGCTTCCTACGAGCAGTACTTC. It codes for CASSPGGAASYEQYF. The chain joins TRBV7-3 to TRBJ2-7; the D call may be TRBD1 or TRBD2 (7 bases each). The V end was cut by 5 bases, the J end by 1 base, with 15 bases between. CDR1 is SGHTA, CDR2 FQGTGA, per germline. This CDR3 comprises 15 residues.

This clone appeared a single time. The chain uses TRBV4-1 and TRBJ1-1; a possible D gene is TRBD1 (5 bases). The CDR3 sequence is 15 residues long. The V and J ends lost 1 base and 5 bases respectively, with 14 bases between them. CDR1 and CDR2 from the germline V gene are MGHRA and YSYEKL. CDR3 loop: CASSQVGRDGTEAFF. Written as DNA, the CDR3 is TGCGCCAGCAGCCAAGTAGGCAGGGATGGGACTGAAGCTTTCTTT.

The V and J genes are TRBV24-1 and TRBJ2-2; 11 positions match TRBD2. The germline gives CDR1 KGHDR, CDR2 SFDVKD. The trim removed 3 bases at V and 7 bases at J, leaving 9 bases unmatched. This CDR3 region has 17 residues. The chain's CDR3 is CATSDITSGSFYGELFF. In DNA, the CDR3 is TGTGCCACCAGTGATATCACTAGCGGGAGTTTCTACGGGGAGCTGTTTTTT.

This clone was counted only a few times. CDR3 in DNA: TGTGCCTGGAAAGACCGGGACAGGGGGCCAGGGGATCAGTTCTTC. Encoded protein: CAWKDRDRGPGDQFF. This rearrangement joins TRBV30 to TRBJ2-1; 12 bases agree with TRBD1. CDR3 size: 15 residues. Looked up from germline, CDR1 is GTSNPN and CDR2 is SVGIG (reference sequence). V lost 4 bases to trimming and J lost 13 bases; unmatched junction nucleotides: 14.

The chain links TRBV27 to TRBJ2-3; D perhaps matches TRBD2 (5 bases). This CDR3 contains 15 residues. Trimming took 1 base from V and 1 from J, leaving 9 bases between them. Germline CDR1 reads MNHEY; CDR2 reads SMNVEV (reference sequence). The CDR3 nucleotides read TGTGCCAGCAGTTTATTACGGCGGGGCACAGATACGCAGTATTTT. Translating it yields CASSLLRRGTDTQYF.

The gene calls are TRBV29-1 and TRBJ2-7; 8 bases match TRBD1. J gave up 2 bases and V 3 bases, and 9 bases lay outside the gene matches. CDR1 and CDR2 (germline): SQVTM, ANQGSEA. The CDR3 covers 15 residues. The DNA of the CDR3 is TGCAGCGTTGAGGCTACAGGGGGTGCTGCCTACGAGCAGTACTTC. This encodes CSVEATGGAAYEQYF.

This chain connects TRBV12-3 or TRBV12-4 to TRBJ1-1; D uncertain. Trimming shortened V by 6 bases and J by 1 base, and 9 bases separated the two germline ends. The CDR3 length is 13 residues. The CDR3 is CASSSQENTEAFF. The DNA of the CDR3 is TGTGCCAGCAGCAGTCAGGAGAACACTGAAGCTTTCTTT.

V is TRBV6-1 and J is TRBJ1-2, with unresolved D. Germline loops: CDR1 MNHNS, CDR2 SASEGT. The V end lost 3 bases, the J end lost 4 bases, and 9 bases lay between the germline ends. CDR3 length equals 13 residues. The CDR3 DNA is TGTGCCAGCAGTGAGGGGAGCAGCTATGGCTACACCTTC. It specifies CASSEGSSYGYTF.

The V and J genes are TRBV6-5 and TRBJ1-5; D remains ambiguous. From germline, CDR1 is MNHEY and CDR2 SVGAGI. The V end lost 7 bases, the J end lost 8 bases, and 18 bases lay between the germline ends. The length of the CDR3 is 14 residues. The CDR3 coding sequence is TGTGCCAGCATCACTACTTGGACCGCCGAGCCCCAGCATTTT. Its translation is CASITTWTAEPQHF.

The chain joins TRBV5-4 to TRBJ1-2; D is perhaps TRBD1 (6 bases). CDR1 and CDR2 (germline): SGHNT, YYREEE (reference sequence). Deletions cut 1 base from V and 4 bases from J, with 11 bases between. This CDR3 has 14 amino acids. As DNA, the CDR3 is TGTGCCAGCAGCTTGAGTAGGGGGGGCTATGGCTACACCTTC. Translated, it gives CASSLSRGGYGYTF.

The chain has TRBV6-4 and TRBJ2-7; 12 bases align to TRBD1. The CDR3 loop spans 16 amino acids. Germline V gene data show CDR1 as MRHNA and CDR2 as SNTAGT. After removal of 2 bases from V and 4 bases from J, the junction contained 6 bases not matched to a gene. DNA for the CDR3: TGTGCCAGCAGTGACGCCCCGGGACAGGGGGCTTACGAGCAGTACTTC. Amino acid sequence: CASSDAPGQGAYEQYF.

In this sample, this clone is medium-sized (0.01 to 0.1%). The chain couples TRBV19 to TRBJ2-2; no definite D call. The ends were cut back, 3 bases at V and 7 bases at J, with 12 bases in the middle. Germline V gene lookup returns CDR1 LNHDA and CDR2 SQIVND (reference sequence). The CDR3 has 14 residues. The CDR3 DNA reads TGTGCCAGTAGTATCGGTCTGAACGGCGGGGAGCTGTTTTTT. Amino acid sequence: CASSIGLNGGELFF.

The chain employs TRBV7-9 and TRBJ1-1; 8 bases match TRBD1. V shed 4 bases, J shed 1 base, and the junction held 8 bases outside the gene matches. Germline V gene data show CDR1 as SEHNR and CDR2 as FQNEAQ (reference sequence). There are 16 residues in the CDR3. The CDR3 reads CASSSYQGATNTEAFF. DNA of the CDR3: TGTGCCAGCAGCTCATACCAGGGGGCCACGAACACTGAAGCTTTCTTT.

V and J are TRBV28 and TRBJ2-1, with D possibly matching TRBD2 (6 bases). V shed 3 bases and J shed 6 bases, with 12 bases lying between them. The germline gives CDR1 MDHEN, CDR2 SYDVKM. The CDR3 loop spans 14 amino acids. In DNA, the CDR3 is TGTGCCAGCAGTTTGACGGGAGCGCGCAATGAGCAGTTCTTC. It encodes CASSLTGARNEQFF.

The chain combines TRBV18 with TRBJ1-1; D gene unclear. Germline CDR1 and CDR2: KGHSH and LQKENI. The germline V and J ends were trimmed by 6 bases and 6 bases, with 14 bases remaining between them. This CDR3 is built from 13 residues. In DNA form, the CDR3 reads TGTGCCAGCTCTGCGGGCCCGACGGCTGAAGCTTTCTTT. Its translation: CASSAGPTAEAFF.

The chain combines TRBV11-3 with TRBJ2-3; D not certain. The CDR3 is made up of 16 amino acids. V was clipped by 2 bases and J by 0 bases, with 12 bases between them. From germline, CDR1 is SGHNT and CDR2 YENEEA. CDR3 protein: CASSLLPGVSTDTQYF. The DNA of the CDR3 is TGTGCCAGCAGCTTATTGCCAGGTGTTAGCACAGATACGCAGTATTTT.

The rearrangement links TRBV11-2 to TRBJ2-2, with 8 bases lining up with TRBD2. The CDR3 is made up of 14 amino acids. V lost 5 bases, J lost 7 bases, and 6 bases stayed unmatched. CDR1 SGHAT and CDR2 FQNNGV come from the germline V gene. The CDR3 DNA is TGTGCCAGCAGCCTAAGCGGGGGAATCGGGGAGCTGTTTTTT. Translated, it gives CASSLSGGIGELFF.

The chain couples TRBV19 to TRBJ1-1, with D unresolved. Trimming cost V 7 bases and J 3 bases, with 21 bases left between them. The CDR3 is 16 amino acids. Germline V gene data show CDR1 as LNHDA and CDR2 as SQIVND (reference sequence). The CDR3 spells CASKTRGWNDHTEAFF. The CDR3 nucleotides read TGTGCCAGTAAAACGCGGGGATGGAACGACCACACTGAAGCTTTCTTT.